Listed here are 2 T cell receptor beta chains from one sample, sequenced in a study of T cell repertoires in cytomegalovirus infection. TCRdb fed the reads into MiXCR, producing one record per CDR3 protein. This sample has 350,000 to 450,000 distinct CDR3 sequences, with 15% to 20% found just once. Sequenced material: PBMCs. Source of these receptors: a human donor in good health (CMV status not recorded). Some clones in this sample may be carry-over from other donors' samples.

This clonotype was found a few times. The V and J genes are TRBV27 and TRBJ1-6; possible D gene TRBD1, 6 bases. Germline CDR1 is MNHEY and CDR2 is SMNVEV (reference sequence). The length of the CDR3 is 14 residues. V lost 4 bases to trimming and J lost 9 bases, with 13 bases between them. CDR3 bases: TGTGCCAGCAGTTCAACAGGGTGGAGTTCACCCCTCCACTTT. Its protein is CASSSTGWSSPLHF.

The rearrangement uses TRBV28 and TRBJ2-1, with D possibly TRBD1 on 5 matching bases. Germline loops: CDR1 MDHEN, CDR2 SYDVKM. The CDR3 sequence is 14 residues long. V dropped 3 bases and J dropped 7 bases, with 13 bases sitting between them. CDR3 nucleotides: TGTGCCAGCAGTTTTATTTCCAGGGTTAATGAGCAGTTCTTC. Translated, it gives CASSFISRVNEQFF.